This T cell receptor (beta chain) was identified during a study of blood T cell repertoires in COVID-19. Original handling: Estimated nucleated cell counts came from reference gene primer amplification. Clones were sequenced by immunoSEQ multiplex PCR, and TCRdb holds only the in-frame ones, with some missing. V, J and clone size are taken as reported in that table, and D and trimming were inferred from the DNA itself. The sample carries around 250,000 clones, roughly 86% recorded once. In germline, CDR1 is SGDLS, CDR2 YYNGEE. The CDR3 loop spans 14 amino acids. Trimming removed 0 bases from V and 2 bases from J, with 7 bases in between.

The chain combines TRBV9 with TRBJ2-3; D gene ambiguous. The origin of this receptor is a woman at least 80 years old with COVID-19, enrolled during active disease. Sequenced material: peripheral blood. The CDR3 region has the DNA TGTGCCAGCAGCGTAGGAGTGCCCACAGATACGCAGTATTTT. Protein: CASSVGVPTDTQYF.